This T cell receptor beta chain was retrieved from a study of cytomegalovirus exposure and HLA in healthy donors. This clone appeared a few times. Antigen specificity is unknown. Notes on the study in general: Common viral pathogens seemed, in a later analysis, to connect with several of the most significant clusters.

Vbeta (60) and Jbeta (13) primers were used in the PCR. Measured with immunoSEQ multiplex PCR; TCRdb has only the in-frame clones, and not every one. The repertoire consists of roughly 230,000 clones, with approximately 78% occurring once and the leading ten covering about 0.47%. The CDR3 loop spans 12 amino acids. J gave up 2 bases and V 9 bases, and 1 base lay outside the gene matches. CDR1 is MGHDK, CDR2 SYGVNS, per germline. Sequencing used PBMCs. V is TRBV25-1 and J is TRBJ1-5, with 7 bases identical to TRBD1. This clonotype was sampled from a boy between 5 and 17 years old in good health and CMV-seronegative. CDR3 coding DNA: TGTGCCAGTACAGGGGGCAATCAGCCCCAGCATTTT. Its protein product is CASTGGNQPQHF.